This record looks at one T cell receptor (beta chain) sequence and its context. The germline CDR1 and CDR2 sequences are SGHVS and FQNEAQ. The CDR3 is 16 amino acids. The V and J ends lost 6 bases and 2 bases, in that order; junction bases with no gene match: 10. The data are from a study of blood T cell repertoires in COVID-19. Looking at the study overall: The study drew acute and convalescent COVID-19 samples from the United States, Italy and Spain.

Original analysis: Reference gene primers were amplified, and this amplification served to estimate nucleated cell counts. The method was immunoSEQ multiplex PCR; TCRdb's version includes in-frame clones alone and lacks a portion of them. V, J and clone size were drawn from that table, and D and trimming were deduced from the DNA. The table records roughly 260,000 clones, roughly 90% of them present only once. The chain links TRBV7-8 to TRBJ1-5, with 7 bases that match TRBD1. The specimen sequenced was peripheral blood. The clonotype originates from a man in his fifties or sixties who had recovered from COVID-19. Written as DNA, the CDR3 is TGTGCCAGCAGGAAACAGGGGAAGAAAGGCAATCAGCCCCAGCATTTT. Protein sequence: CASRKQGKKGNQPQHF.